This T cell receptor (beta chain) is from a study of CD8+CD57+ T cells in acquired aplastic anemia (dated by TCRdb to about 2018). Broadly, across the study: On average, sorted CD4+ and CD8+ cells yielded around 3.5 ug of extracted DNA, with a range of about 0.19 to 30 ug. A CD8+CD57+ expansion meant a frequency higher than the mean frequency seen in healthy subjects. General findings and caveats noted by the study authors: Around 30 CD8+ CDR3 sequences were found to be shared between patients and controls, but these sequences appeared to be highly expressed in patients and within the immunodominant clones of the patients. CD8+ Simpson's diversity did not differ significantly between patients and healthy controls (P=0.060).

About this clonotype itself: Its antigen specificity is not known. No much larger clone is present one base from it, and per-base qualities are unavailable.

Flow cytometry had shown CD8+CD57+ cell expansion in the patients selected for sequencing. Severe acquired aplastic anemia was diagnosed in all patients according to International Study of Aplastic Anemia and Agranulocytosis and Camitta criteria. No patient had received any therapy when blood was sampled. TCR repertoires of sorted CD4+ and CD8+ blood T cells from severe aplastic anemia patients and healthy subjects were deep-sequenced in the study. In the USA, patient enrollment took place under clinicaltrials.gov protocols 00001620, 01623167, 00001397, 00071045, 00081523 and 00961064. Ficoll-Paque density gradient centrifugation was used to isolate peripheral blood mononuclear cells. Before DNA extraction, CD4+ and CD8+ T cells were sorted with FACS or magnetic beads. Profiling of TCR beta VDJ combinations and CDR3 sequences used genomic DNA as the template. An Illumina HiSeq 2000 was used for TCR repertoire sequencing. As for the authors' bioinformatics: TRBV/TRBJ rearrangement plots, CDR3 size and DJ length profiles, and Simpson's diversity index were used to assess repertoires. The most abundant DNA sequence in the deep sequencing data was taken as the immunodominant clone. CDR3 amino acid sequences were checked for sharing across subjects and were also compared against the VDJdb database and published repertoires. TCRdb trimmed the raw reads at Q25, called clones with MiXCR and kept productive beta chains. Here each entry gathers all rows of one CDR3 protein and keeps the most common genes and DNA. Here the V and J calls rest on TCRdb's processing, not on the authors' analysis. This sample gives 200,000 to 300,000 distinct CDR3 sequences in total; around 45% of them show up just once. The ten largest clones capture about 7.8% of the sample.

This TCR came from a human donor with aplastic anemia. Sequenced input: sorted CD4+, CD8+, or CD8+CD57+ T cells (not recorded which) from PBMCs.

The CDR3 is CASSQELAALTTGTQYF. In nucleotides, the sequence is TGTGCCAGCAGCCAGGAGCTAGCGGCGTTAACGACGGGTACGCAGTATTTT. The chain employs TRBV3-1 and TRBJ2-3, with 7 bases aligning to TRBD2. The CDR3 numbers 17 residues from cysteine through phenylalanine. The DNA shown is the 51-base CDR3, in frame from base 1. Trimming takes 3 bases off V and 8 bases off J; junction bases not matched to a gene: 17. The germline V gene (reference sequence) sets CDR1 to LGHDT and CDR2 to YNNKEL.